The rows below give T cell receptor beta chains drawn from one sample of a study of long-term antiretroviral therapy in people with HIV. Measured with immunoSEQ multiplex PCR; TCRdb has only the in-frame clones, and not every one. Of 27,000 or so clones in the sample, around four fifths are singletons; the top ten hold around 11%. Sequenced material: unsorted PBMCs, taken 0.8 years before starting antiretroviral therapy. The source is a man aged 18 to 29 with HIV. The CDR3 runs from the conserved cysteine through the conserved F or W. D genes are given only for firm matches. Not every row has a clone size; where given, it reads once, few, many or a size class.

V gene	clone size	J gene	D gene	CDR3 length	CDR3 DNA	CDR3 protein
TRBV2	.	TRBJ2-5	TRBD1	14	TGTGCCAGCAACGATGGACAGGGACGAGAGACCCAGTACTTC	CASNDGQGRETQYF
TRBV23-1	.	TRBJ2-7	.	15	TGCGCCAGCAGTCAAGGTGGCAGATTCCTACGAGAGCAGTACTTC	CASSQGGRFLREQYF
TRBV7-6	.	TRBJ1-4	.	13	TGTGCCAGCAGCTCTGGGACCTTAGGAAAACTGTTTTTT	CASSSGTLGKLFF
TRBV7-7	.	TRBJ2-2	TRBD1	16	TGTGCTAGCAGCTCTAGGACAGGAACGAACACCGGGGAGCTGTTTTTT	CASSSRTGTNTGELFF
TRBV4-2	few	TRBJ1-2	.	15	TGTGCCAGCAGCCAAGGGGAGGCGGGATACTATGGCTACACCTTC	CASSQGEAGYYGYTF
TRBV7-2	.	TRBJ1-1	.	15	TGTGCCAGCAGCTCCAGACTCCCCTGGGGGGCTGAAGCTTTCTTT	CASSSRLPWGAEAFF
TRBV5-1	.	TRBJ2-7	.	13	TGCGCCAGCAGCCCTGGACAGATATACGAGCAGTACTTC	CASSPGQIYEQYF
TRBV18	once	TRBJ2-7	.	16	TGTGCCAGCTCGGTGGTGGGAGCGCTGTACTCCTACGAGCAGTACTTC	CASSVVGALYSYEQYF
TRBV7-9	.	TRBJ2-1	.	13	TGTGCCAGCAGCTTAGGTGGGGTCCCTGAGCAGTTCTTC	CASSLGGVPEQFF
TRBV10-3	.	TRBJ1-2	.	16	TGTGCCATCAGTGGTAGGACAGATATAGCTAACTATGGCTACACCTTC	CAISGRTDIANYGYTF
TRBV30	.	TRBJ2-3	.	11	TGTGCCTGGAGTGTATCCGATACGCAGTATTTT	CAWSVSDTQYF
TRBV5-4	.	TRBJ1-1	.	15	TGTGCCAGCAGCTTGGAGGCCTCTCCCAGCACTGAAGCTTTCTTT	CASSLEASPSTEAFF
TRBV4-1	once	TRBJ2-7	.	16	TGCGCCAGCAGCCAAGTCTCCCACGTCCTGCGGTACGAGCAGTACTTC	CASSQVSHVLRYEQYF
TRBV6-4	.	TRBJ2-1	TRBD2	16	TGTGCCAGCAGTGACTCGTGGCTAGCGGGGATAGGTGAGCAGTTCTTC	CASSDSWLAGIGEQFF
TRBV30	few	TRBJ1-3	.	12	TGTGCCTGGAGGGGATCCGGAAACACCATATATTTT	CAWRGSGNTIYF
TRBV5-1	.	TRBJ2-7	.	14	TGCGCCAGCAGCCCAGAACAGGGAAGCGACGAGCAGTACTTC	CASSPEQGSDEQYF
TRBV29-1	.	TRBJ2-3	.	16	TGCAGCGTTGATGGTGGAGGGCAGGACGGCACAGATACGCAGTATTTT	CSVDGGGQDGTDTQYF
TRBV30	.	TRBJ1-1	.	13	TGTGCCTGGACGAGGACAGCTAACACTGAAGCTTTCTTT	CAWTRTANTEAFF
TRBV7-2	.	TRBJ2-1	TRBD2	17	TGTGCCAGCAGGAAAAGGACTAGCGGGGGATCAGACAATGAGCAGTTCTTC	CASRKRTSGGSDNEQFF
TRBV5-6	.	TRBJ2-5	.	15	TGTGCCAGCACCCGCGTACTAGCTGGGGGGAAGACCCAGTACTTC	CASTRVLAGGKTQYF